This T cell receptor beta chain was profiled in a study of blood T cell repertoires in COVID-19. The overall study: The United States, Italy and Spain provided the acute and convalescent COVID-19 samples. Nucleic acid was either cDNA or gDNA, and it came from T cells, B-cell-depleted T cells, or PBMCs.

Trimming cost V 6 bases and J 11 bases, with 22 bases left between them. This CDR3 is built from 14 residues. Study processing details: The assay estimated nucleated cells by amplifying reference gene primers. Assay used: immunoSEQ multiplex PCR; TCRdb lists only in-frame clones, some missing. V and J calls and clone size follow that table, whereas D and trimming were derived from the DNA. Among some 150,000 clones listed, 70% to 90% were seen once. The TCR originated in a woman at least 80 years old with acute or convalescent COVID-19. Sequenced: peripheral blood. V gene TRBV23-1 combines with J gene TRBJ1-1; tentatively, D is TRBD1 (6 bases). TRBV23-1 qualifies as an ORF whose function is uncertain. CDR3 in DNA: TGCGCCAGCAGCCCATCAAATCGACAGGCTCGCGCTTTCTTT. This sequence encodes CASSPSNRQARAFF.